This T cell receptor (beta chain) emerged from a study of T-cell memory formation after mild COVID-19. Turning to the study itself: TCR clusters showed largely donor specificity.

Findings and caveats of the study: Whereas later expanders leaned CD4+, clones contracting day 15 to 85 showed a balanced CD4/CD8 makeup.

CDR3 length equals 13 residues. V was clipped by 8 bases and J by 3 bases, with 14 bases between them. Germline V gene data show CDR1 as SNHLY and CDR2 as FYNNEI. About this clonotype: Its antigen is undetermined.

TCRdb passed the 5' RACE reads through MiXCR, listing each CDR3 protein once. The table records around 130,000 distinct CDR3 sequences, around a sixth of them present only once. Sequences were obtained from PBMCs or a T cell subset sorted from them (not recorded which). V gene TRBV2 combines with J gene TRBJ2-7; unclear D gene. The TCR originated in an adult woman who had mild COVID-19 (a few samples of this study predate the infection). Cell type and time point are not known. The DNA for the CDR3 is TGTGCCAGCCTTACGCCTTCCATCTACGAGCAGTACTTC. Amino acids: CASLTPSIYEQYF. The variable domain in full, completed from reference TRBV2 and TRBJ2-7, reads EPEVTQTPSHQVTQMGQEVILRCVPISNHLYFYWYRQILGQKVEFLVSFYNNEISEKSEIFDDQFSVERPDGSNFTLKIRSTKLEDSAMYFCASLTPSIYEQYFGPGTRLTVT.